This paragraph reports one TCR beta chain. The clone's antigen remains unknown. No much larger clonotype is one base removed from it; base qualities were not supplied. The cohort consisted of 666 healthy bone marrow donors. At the time of sampling, all cohort members were nominally healthy, though unrecorded immune exposures were likely present. The donor tested CMV seronegative and was one of the 352 seronegative cohort members. A peripheral blood sample was provided by each donor, and peripheral blood mononuclear cells were used for TCR beta sequencing. The Qiagen DNeasy Blood Extraction Kit was used to extract genomic DNA from the blood cell samples. The source of the sample is a study of cytomegalovirus exposure and HLA in healthy donors (dated by TCRdb to the late 2010s). In terms of the full investigation: An earlier analysis of approximately 640 of the donors reported 250 to 350 Gb of sequence data and some 100 million unique TCR beta sequences from about 179 million T cells. About 300 gigabases of sequencing data and approximately 85 million unique TCR sequences were included in an early release covering roughly 700 HLA-typed donors. Among the approximately 400 genotyped donors, roughly 80% belonged to the genetic ancestry cluster associated with self-reported Caucasian donors. The study was designed to test whether signatures of past pathogen exposure could be identified by cataloging public T cell receptors. The T cell repertoires of around 730 subjects were profiled by immunosequencing and related to cytomegalovirus serostatus. In addition to the first cohort of approximately 650 subjects, a separate validation cohort of 120 different subjects was used. High-throughput TCR immunosequencing, statistical association of individual TCRs with disease status, and machine learning were combined to predict cytomegalovirus infection status. In a later analysis, previously published TCR beta repertoires from roughly 710 donors were re-analyzed and high-resolution HLA genotyping was added so that TCR occurrence patterns could be studied. In the later analysis, no new phenotypic data were used to find candidate immune exposures; instead, reliance was placed on TCR beta sequences and their occurrence across donors. An earlier analysis of around 580 of the donors used high-throughput TCR beta sequencing to judge whether each TCR beta V gene segment behaved as functional or pseudogenic. Donor age, sex, ethnicity and CMV serostatus were collected together with the repertoire data. A later genetic analysis took genome-wide SNP genotypes for about 55% of the 666 donors and used that subset as a discovery cohort. Every discovery cohort repertoire had been produced on one sequencing platform. Class I and class II HLA loci were covered by the typing at four-digit resolution. Typing coverage differed by locus: A, B, C, DRB1 and DQB1 were typed in roughly 620-630 donors, DQA1 in around 500, DPA1 in some 610, and DPB1 in just under 490. Because of strong linkage in the cohort, five DR-DQ haplotypes were treated as single units for association and clustering. On average, 235,054 unique TCR beta nucleotide sequences were sequenced per donor among roughly 430 genotyped donors of the cohort, with roughly a sixth of those sequences being non-productive.

The library was built by means of the immunoSEQ multiplex PCR assay. A mixture of 60 forward primers for TCR Vbeta segments and 13 reverse primers for TCR Jbeta segments was used in the multiplex PCR. The CDR3 region of rearranged TCR beta genes was amplified from genomic DNA by a multiplex PCR assay. The Illumina HiSeq System was used to sequence the amplified TCR beta libraries as 87-base-pair reads. On the study's bioinformatics: A later analysis counted about 80 million unique TCR beta chains across the roughly 700 repertoires, and 9 million to 14 million of these chains were shared by at least two donors. A nearest-neighbor algorithm error-corrected the raw reads and collapsed the reads into unique sequences, merging closely related sequences to remove PCR and sequencing errors. Alignment of CDR3 sequences to IMGT reference sequences was used to assign V, D and J gene segments. For a sequence to be retained, a match of at least six nucleotides to both a V gene segment and a J gene segment was required. Rearrangements were called productive when the CDR3 lacked stop codons and stayed in frame with V and J; all others were non-productive. CDR3 was defined according to IMGT convention as the region running from the second conserved V-encoded cysteine to the conserved J-encoded phenylalanine. In an earlier analysis of just under 600 of the donors, sequences lacking an unambiguous match to a single V gene segment were excluded. An earlier analysis of a few hundred of the donors classified V segments as functional when productive rearrangements were above 56.7% and as segregating when the standard deviation between donors was above 5%. A statistical classification framework was developed to diagnose cytomegalovirus status using the catalog of TCR beta chain sequences. In a later analysis, V and J genes were assigned by comparing TCR nucleotide sequences against IMGT/GENE-DB human TR gene sequences. Using the TCRdist pipeline, a later analysis assigned CDR3 sequences along with most-parsimonious VDJ recombination scenarios. A later analysis defined each TCR beta chain by its CDR3 amino acid sequence plus V-gene family, and excluded reads lacking a unique V-gene family. As a way to deal with suspected cross-contamination and a sequencing artifact, a later analysis dropped under 600 nucleotide sequences that were highly shared and had low generation probability. In a later analysis, a clonal expansion index for each public chain was calculated from normalized within-repertoire ranks of inferred template counts. Generation probabilities in a later analysis came from a VDJ recombination model fitted to out-of-frame rearrangements, and those results were checked against IGoR. In a later analysis, TCR-TCR, TCR-HLA and TCR-CMV co-occurrence was scored with hypergeometric tests, and a repertoire-size bias correction was applied to TCR pairs. To estimate false discovery rates, a later analysis permuted the HLA or CMV assignments 20 times. In a later analysis, co-occurring TCRs were grouped with DBSCAN, and TCRdist sequence similarity was added when clustering was performed within HLA-allele-positive subsets. Repertoires with fewer than 30,000 or more than 120,000 public chains, plus five repertoires with anomalous nucleotide sharing, were excluded from co-occurrence clustering. The clones in this table, taken by TCRdb from immuneACCESS, are in-frame only. Not every clone is retained; where verified, under half of the shortfall comes from an unresolved V gene, and the cause of the rest is unknown. V, J and clone size were drawn from that table, and D and trimming were deduced from the DNA. The sample records fewer than 200,000 clones, roughly 85% of which are singletons. Jointly, the top ten make up about 0.72% of the sample.

V loses 3 bases of germline sequence and J loses 3 bases, and the interval between the two ends is 15 bases. CDR1 and CDR2 were assigned from the germline V gene (reference sequence) as LNHDA and SQIVND. The CDR3 runs 15 amino acids, cysteine and phenylalanine included. Of all the DNA, just the CDR3 is kept, 45 bases in frame from base 1. General findings and caveats noted by the study authors: Linkage disequilibrium might explain the correlated functional status among segregating V segments, but an unknown experimental factor could not be ruled out. Some IMGT-functional V segments, including TRBV6-2 and TRBV6-3, could not be told apart with the 87-base-pair reads, so those segments were excluded. In a later genetic analysis, a missense DCLRE1C variant was associated with V-gene and J-gene trimming of TCR beta chains, and the association was replicated in an independent cohort. A later analysis associated 16,951 TCR beta sequences with specific HLA alleles at a false discovery rate of 0.05. According to a later analysis, parvovirus B19, influenza, CMV and Epstein-Barr virus appeared linked to several top co-occurrence clusters. In a later analysis, the rate of TCR association differed among HLA loci, with DRB1 alleles having the most associated TCRs and HLA-C alleles having the fewest. The authors suggested that the approach could potentially be extended to other disease states and immunological phenotypes. In a later genetic analysis, fewer N-insertions in productive TCRs were reported among donors in an Asian-associated ancestry cluster than the approximately 670-donor mean. In this cohort, only TCR beta chains were sequenced, and detectable features were limited by the absence of alpha or paired-chain data. Immune exposure information for the cohort was limited to CMV serostatus. Presence/absence analyses assumed roughly uniform sequencing depth across donors, an assumption that may not hold. Most CMV-associated TCR beta chains appeared to be HLA-restricted in a later analysis, and the HLA associations seemed to be driven largely by CMV exposure. A further reported finding was that TCR beta sequences accurately predicted the HLA-A and HLA-B alleles for most subjects in the first cohort. A few of the identified cytomegalovirus-associated TCR beta chains were confirmed in vitro to be specific for cytomegalovirus antigens. Because HLA typing was missing for some donors at each locus, association tests included only the typed subset. In the study, some 180 TCR beta chains were listed as associated with cytomegalovirus. The classifier was reported to diagnose cytomegalovirus status with high specificity and sensitivity in both the original and validation cohorts. In an earlier analysis of fewer than 750 of the donors, most TCR beta V segments were observed in productive rearrangements about 87% or about 30% of the time, broadly matching IMGT annotations. A later analysis found that HLA-associated TCR beta chains were more clonally expanded and had lower generation probabilities than equally common non-associated chains. Because counts were too low, roughly 16 rarely observed V segments, including chromosome 9 orphons, were excluded from the earlier analysis of 587 of the donors. A group of highly shared sequence variants was considered likely to be a technical artifact of the sequencing pipeline. While some public TCRs were present in many individuals, most TCR sequences turned up only very rarely across donors. Strong co-occurrence of HLA alleles, especially DR and DQ, made assigning TCR associations to individual alleles difficult.

The V gene is TRBV19 and the J gene is TRBJ2-7; possibly the D gene is TRBD2, per 6 matching bases. The sample consisted of PBMCs. The TCR was taken from a woman aged 35 to 49 in good health and CMV-seronegative. The CDR3 corresponds to CASSMDRDSNYEQYF. DNA sequence: TGTGCCAGTAGTATGGACCGGGACTCAAACTACGAGCAGTACTTC.